This record covers a single TCR beta chain. What it binds is not known. V lost 8 bases and J lost 2, with 15 bases in between. Germline loops: CDR1 MNHEY, CDR2 SVGAGI. This CDR3 comprises 15 residues. The authors reverse transcribed all of the isolated RNA, so sequencing captured expressed TCRB transcripts. Only in-frame clones appear in the TCRdb table, and some are missing; sequencing was by immunoSEQ multiplex PCR. Here the sample spans a few hundred thousand clones, about 20% being singletons. This sample is drawn from a study of beta chain features in type 1 diabetes. Across the study: The study found patients and healthy donors alike in age, gender and cell yields.

Study-level findings and limits: Shortening of TCRB CDR3s, moderate but significant, appeared in all four CD4+ subsets of Type 1 diabetes patients. Researchers caution that PCR might favor shorter templates, equally among patients and controls. Naive, central memory and Treg TCRB repertoires seemed to resemble each other more closely in patients than they did in healthy donors.

The sequencing sample was made of naive CD4+ T cells from blood. This clonotype was obtained from a woman in her forties with type 1 diabetes. The chain carries TRBV6-5 and TRBJ1-4; a possible D gene is TRBD1 (6 bases). CDR3: CASGTGQTTNEKLFF. CDR3 nucleotides: TGTGCCAGCGGAACTGGACAGACCACTAATGAAAAACTGTTTTTT.